This TCR beta chain was found in a study of blood T cell repertoires in COVID-19 (dated by TCRdb to the early 2020s). In terms of the full investigation: The collaborator samples originated in the United States, Italy and Spain and spanned the acute and convalescent phases of COVID-19. The prospective study material was composed of cDNA or gDNA derived from T cells, B-cell-depleted T cells, or PBMCs. The dataset comprised deeply sampled blood TCRbeta repertoires from subjects exposed to, actively infected with, or recovered from COVID-19. The repertoires were made available in a free public database intended to serve as a resource for research on the immune response to SARS-CoV-2. Samples were obtained from the ongoing ImmuneRACE study (first 160 participants) and from over 1,000 subjects provided by 6 global collaborators. Sample metadata almost always included a de-identified subject ID, COVID-19 status, age in years and sex. Where available, HLA class I and class II types were taken from metadata supplied by the sample provider and were not determined by assay-based typing. Summary of the overall study and its limitations: Clinical and demographic metadata were provided uncurated, with the amount varying by source and participant.

As regards this clone: Which antigen it targets is not known. Base-call qualities are not available, and no considerably larger clone is one nucleotide away.

In the prospective study, participants were about 18 to 100 years old, resided in about two dozen geographic areas of the United States, and were enrolled through a virtual design. In the prospective study, cohorts were assigned on the basis of participant-reported clinical history obtained from a screening survey and a study questionnaire. Recovered participants in ImmuneRACE Cohort 3 were defined as having two consecutive negative NP/OP PCR tests, clearance from a healthcare professional, or resolution of symptoms. Each participant in the prospective study had whole blood, serum and a nasopharyngeal or oropharyngeal swab collected by mobile phlebotomists. Over an approximately 2-month period, participants in the prospective study had the option of providing additional blood draws and questionnaires. Before DNA extraction, blood samples from the prospective study were shipped at room temperature or frozen.

The trim is 8 bases for V and 0 bases for J, with a gap of 11 bases between the germline ends. As encoded in the germline V gene, CDR1 is MDHEN while CDR2 is SYDVKM. From the cysteine through the phenylalanine, the CDR3 covers 14 amino acids. CDR3 DNA only is kept here, 42 bases in frame from base 1. The immunoSEQ Assay, a bias-controlled multiplex PCR, was used to amplify TCRbeta CDR3 regions from genomic DNA. Turning to the authors' computational methods: The number of nucleated cells in each sample was estimated from the amplification of reference gene primers within the assay. To quantify the absolute abundance of each unique TCRbeta CDR3 rearrangement, sequence reads were collapsed and filtered. For each sample, productive Simpson clonality was calculated as the square root of Simpson's diversity index over productive rearrangements. TCRdb stores this immuneACCESS table with in-frame sequences only. Part of the clones is absent; in the studies checked, under half of the shortfall reflects unresolved V genes, and no reason is known for the rest. V and J calls and clone size are copied from that table; D and trimming were computed from the DNA. The sample records approximately 230,000 clones, around 89% of which are singletons. The top ten hold around 4% of the sample.

What was sequenced was PBMCs or T cells enriched from blood (not recorded which). This clonotype originated in a woman aged 30 to 39 who had recovered from COVID-19. Recombination linked TRBV28 to TRBJ2-1; no D gene is confidently identified. The CDR3 reads as follows: CASLAQHSYNEQFF. The DNA sequence follows: TGTGCCAGCCTGGCTCAACACTCCTACAATGAGCAGTTCTTC. Joined to the reference TRBV28 and TRBJ2-1 proteins, this CDR3 gives the full variable domain: DVKVTQSSRYLVKRTGEKVFLECVQDMDHENMFWYRQDPGLGLRLIYFSYDVKMKEKGDIPEGYSVSREKKERFSLILESASTNQTSMYLCASLAQHSYNEQFFGPGTRLTVL.